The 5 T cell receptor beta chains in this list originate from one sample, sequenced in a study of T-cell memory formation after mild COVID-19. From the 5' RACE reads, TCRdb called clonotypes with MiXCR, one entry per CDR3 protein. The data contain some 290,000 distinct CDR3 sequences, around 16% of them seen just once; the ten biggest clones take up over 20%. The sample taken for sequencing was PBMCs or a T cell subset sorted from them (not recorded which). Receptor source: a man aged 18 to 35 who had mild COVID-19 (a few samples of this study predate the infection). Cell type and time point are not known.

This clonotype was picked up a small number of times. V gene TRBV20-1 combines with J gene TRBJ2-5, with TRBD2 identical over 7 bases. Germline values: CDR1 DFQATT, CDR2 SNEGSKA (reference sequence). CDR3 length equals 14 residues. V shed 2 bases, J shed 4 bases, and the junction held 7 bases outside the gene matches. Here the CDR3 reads CSARSGTTGETQYF. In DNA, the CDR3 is TGCAGTGCTAGATCCGGGACTACGGGAGAGACCCAGTACTTC.

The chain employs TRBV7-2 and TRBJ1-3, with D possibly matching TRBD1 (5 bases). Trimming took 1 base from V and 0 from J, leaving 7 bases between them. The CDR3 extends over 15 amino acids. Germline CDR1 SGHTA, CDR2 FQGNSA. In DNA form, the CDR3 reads TGTGCCAGCAGCTTAGGGGGGGTCTCTGGAAACACCATATATTTT. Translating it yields CASSLGGVSGNTIYF.

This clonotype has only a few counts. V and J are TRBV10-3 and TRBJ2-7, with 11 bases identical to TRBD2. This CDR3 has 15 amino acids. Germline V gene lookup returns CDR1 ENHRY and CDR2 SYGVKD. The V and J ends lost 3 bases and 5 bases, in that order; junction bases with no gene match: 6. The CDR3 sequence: CAISEGLAGDDEQYV. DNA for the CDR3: TGTGCCATCAGTGAAGGACTAGCGGGCGACGACGAGCAGTACGTC.

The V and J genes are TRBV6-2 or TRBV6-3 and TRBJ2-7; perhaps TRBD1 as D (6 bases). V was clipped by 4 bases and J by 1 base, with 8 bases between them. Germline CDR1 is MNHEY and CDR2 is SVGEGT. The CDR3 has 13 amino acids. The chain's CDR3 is CASSFGQSYEQYV. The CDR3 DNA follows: TGTGCCAGCAGTTTTGGACAGTCCTACGAGCAGTACGTC.

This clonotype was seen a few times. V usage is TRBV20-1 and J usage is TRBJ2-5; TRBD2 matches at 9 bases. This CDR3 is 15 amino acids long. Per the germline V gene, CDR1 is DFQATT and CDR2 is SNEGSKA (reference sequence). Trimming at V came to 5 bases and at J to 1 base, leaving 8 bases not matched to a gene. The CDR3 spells CSARKLTSGQETQYF. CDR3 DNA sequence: TGCAGTGCTCGTAAGCTGACTAGCGGCCAAGAGACCCAGTACTTC.